These T cell receptor beta chains were read from a single sample in a study of blood T cell repertoires in COVID-19. The assay was immunoSEQ multiplex PCR, and TCRdb's table has in-frame clones only and misses some. Here the sample spans 150,000 or so clones, around 93% being singletons. Sequenced material: peripheral blood. The receptors were sampled from a woman in her 50s with acute or convalescent COVID-19. Both conserved end residues are part of each CDR3. Only part of the rows carry a size: once, few, many, or a class if the clone is expanded.

j_call: TRBJ1-1; cdr3_length: 15; v_call: TRBV4-1; clone_size: .; cdr3_aa: CASSQDYGVSTEAFF
j_call: TRBJ1-4; cdr3_length: 14; v_call: TRBV7-2; clone_size: .; cdr3_aa: CASSLIGGNEKLFF
j_call: TRBJ2-2; cdr3_length: 14; v_call: TRBV12-5; clone_size: .; cdr3_aa: CASDQTGRPGELFF
j_call: TRBJ2-5; cdr3_length: 15; v_call: TRBV2; clone_size: .; cdr3_aa: CASSPGRPQQGTQYF
j_call: TRBJ1-4; cdr3_length: 12; v_call: TRBV3-1/TRBV3-2; clone_size: .; cdr3_aa: CASSPCSGELFF
j_call: TRBJ1-1; cdr3_length: 13; v_call: TRBV10-3; clone_size: .; cdr3_aa: CASRQGMNTEAFF
j_call: TRBJ1-4; cdr3_length: 13; v_call: TRBV30; clone_size: once; cdr3_aa: CAWSGRINEKLFF
j_call: TRBJ1-5; cdr3_length: 15; v_call: TRBV15; clone_size: .; cdr3_aa: CATSRESSGSQPQHF
j_call: TRBJ2-1; cdr3_length: 16; v_call: TRBV21-1; clone_size: .; cdr3_aa: CASSKAKKGGDNEQFF
j_call: TRBJ1-5; cdr3_length: 15; v_call: TRBV28; clone_size: .; cdr3_aa: CASSSGQHYNQPQHF